The clone carrying this TCR beta chain was seen at least ten times. Germline V CDR1 and CDR2: SGHKS, YYEKEE (reference sequence). CDR3 length equals 15 residues. The junction had 7 bases not matched to a gene; V was cut back by 5 bases and J by 3 bases. The sample originates from a study of HIV-infected patients and healthy controls. TCRdb called the 5' RACE reads again in MiXCR, with one record for every CDR3 protein. The sample shows around 62,000 distinct CDR3 sequences, over 15% of them seen only once. The rearrangement uses TRBV5-5 and TRBJ1-2, with TRBD1 matching 10 bases. The clonotype originates from a human donor in good health. Material: CD4+ T cells from blood. DNA of the CDR3: TGTGCCAGCAGAACCGGGACAGGGGTTGACTATGGCTACACCTTC. This encodes CASRTGTGVDYGYTF.